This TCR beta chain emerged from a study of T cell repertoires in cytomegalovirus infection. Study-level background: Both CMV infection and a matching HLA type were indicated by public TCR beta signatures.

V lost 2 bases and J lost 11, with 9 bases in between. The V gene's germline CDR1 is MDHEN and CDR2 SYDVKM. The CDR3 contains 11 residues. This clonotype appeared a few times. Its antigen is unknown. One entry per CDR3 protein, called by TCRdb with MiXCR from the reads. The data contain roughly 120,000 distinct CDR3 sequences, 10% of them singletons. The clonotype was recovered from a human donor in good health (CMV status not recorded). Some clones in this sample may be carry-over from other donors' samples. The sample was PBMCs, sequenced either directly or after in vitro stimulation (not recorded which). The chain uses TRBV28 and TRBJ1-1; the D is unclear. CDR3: CASSLDGEAFF. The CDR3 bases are TGTGCCAGCAGTTTAGACGGAGAGGCTTTCTTT.